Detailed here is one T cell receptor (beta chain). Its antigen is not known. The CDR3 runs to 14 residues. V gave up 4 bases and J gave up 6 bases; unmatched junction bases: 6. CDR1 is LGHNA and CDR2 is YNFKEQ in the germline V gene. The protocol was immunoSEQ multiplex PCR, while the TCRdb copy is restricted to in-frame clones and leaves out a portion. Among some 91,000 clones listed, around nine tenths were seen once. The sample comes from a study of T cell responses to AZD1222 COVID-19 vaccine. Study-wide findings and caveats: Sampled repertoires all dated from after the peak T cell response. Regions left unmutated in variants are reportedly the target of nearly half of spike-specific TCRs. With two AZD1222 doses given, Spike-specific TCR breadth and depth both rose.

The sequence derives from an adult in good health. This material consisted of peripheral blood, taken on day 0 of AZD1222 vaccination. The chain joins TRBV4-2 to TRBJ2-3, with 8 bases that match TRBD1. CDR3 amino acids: CASSPQDRADTQYF. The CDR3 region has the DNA TGTGCCAGCAGCCCTCAGGACAGGGCCGATACGCAGTATTTT.